This T cell receptor beta chain was documented in a study of Graves' ophthalmopathy and Graves' hyperthyroidism. Background on the study: Peripheral blood was obtained at first diagnosis, ahead of any treatment. Regarding the study as a whole: Most clonotypes expanded in thyroid above 0.001 frequency were present in blood too.

Germline CDR1 and CDR2: MNHNY and SVGAGI (reference sequence). The CDR3 spans 15 residues. V lost 0 bases and J lost 6, with 11 bases in between. Uncontrolled infections, pregnancy, lactation or other autoimmune diseases led to patient exclusion. TCR beta CDR3 regions were amplified from RNA transcripts. HTBI primers were used in a first-round RT-PCR, which preceded a second-round multiplex PCR. A single record per CDR3 protein comes from TCRdb applying MiXCR to the multiplex PCR reads. The data contain hundreds of thousands of distinct CDR3 sequences, under 50% of them singletons. This clonotype was counted a few times. What it binds is not known.

The sequence came from an adult man with Graves' ophthalmopathy. This rearrangement joins TRBV6-6 to TRBJ1-4; TRBD1 might be the D (5 bases). Specimen: peripheral blood. In DNA form, the CDR3 reads TGTGCCAGCAGTTACTCCGTGGGGGGAGATGAAAAACTGTTTTTT. Translating gives CASSYSVGGDEKLFF.